These 27 T cell receptor beta chains came from one sample sequenced in a study of T cells in Graves' hyperthyroidism and ophthalmopathy. It was RNA transcripts that yielded the amplified TCR beta CDR3 regions. HTBI primers drove first-round RT-PCR of the TCR CDR3. MiXCR, run by TCRdb on the multiplex PCR reads, gives a single entry per CDR3 protein. The table records 550,000 to 800,000 distinct CDR3 sequences, 17% of them present only once. Specimen: blood. The receptors were sampled from a middle-aged man with Graves' hyperthyroidism.

In its sample, this clonotype was seen many times. The V gene is TRBV5-1, the J gene TRBJ2-1, with TRBD1 identical over 9 bases. CDR3 size: 15 residues. CDR1 is SGHRS, CDR2 YFSETQ, per germline. J was trimmed by 4 bases and V by 4 bases; bases with no gene match: 6. The CDR3 DNA is TGCGCCAGCAGCGGAGGGACAGGGTTATACAATGAGCAGTTCTTC. This gives the protein CASSGGTGLYNEQFF. Full variable domain (missing parts from reference TRBV5-1 and TRBJ2-1): KAGVTQTPRYLIKTRGQQVTLSCSPISGHRSVSWYQQTPGQGLQFLFEYFSETQRNKGNFPGRFSGRQFSNSRSEMNVSTLELGDSALYLCASSGGTGLYNEQFFGPGTRLTVL.

This clonotype has at least ten counts. This chain links TRBV18 with TRBJ2-5, with 13 bases matching TRBD2. CDR1 KGHSH and CDR2 LQKENI come from the germline V gene. This CDR3 comprises 16 residues. V was pared by 2 bases and J by 1 base, with 1 base of the junction left unmatched. The CDR3 reads CASSPGTSGAQETQYF. The CDR3, as DNA: TGTGCCAGCTCACCAGGGACTAGCGGGGCCCAAGAGACCCAGTACTTC.

The V and J genes are TRBV5-1 and TRBJ2-1, with 12 bases that match TRBD2. This CDR3 region has 15 residues. Germline V gives CDR1 SGHRS, CDR2 YFSETQ. With 2 bases clipped from V and 6 bases from J, the junction kept 3 bases outside the gene matches. As DNA, the CDR3 is TGCGCCAGCAGCTTATCTAGCGGGAGGGCCAATGAGCAGTTCTTC. Translating it yields CASSLSSGRANEQFF.

In its sample, this clonotype was seen a few times. This chain uses TRBV3-1 with TRBJ1-1; TRBD1 is a possible D gene (6 bases). The CDR3 sequence is 14 residues long. The germline gives CDR1 LGHDT, CDR2 YNNKEL (reference sequence). The V and J ends lost 6 bases and 1 base respectively, with 12 bases between them. As DNA, the CDR3 is TGTGCCAGCAGAGGGGGAACAACGAACACTGAAGCTTTCTTT. Its protein is CASRGGTTNTEAFF.

This clonotype was observed at least ten times. This chain connects TRBV11-2 to TRBJ2-3, with D possibly TRBD2 on 5 matching bases. This CDR3 is built from 17 residues. V shed 5 bases and J shed 3 bases, with 21 bases lying between them. CDR1 is SGHAT and CDR2 is FQNNGV in the germline V gene. The CDR3 bases are TGTGCCAGCAGCCCACCTTATGTGGGAGAGAGGACAGATACGCAGTATTTT. Translated: CASSPPYVGERTDTQYF.

The sample holds many counts of this clonotype. V and J are TRBV28 and TRBJ1-2; 9 bases are a match to TRBD1. The length of the CDR3 is 13 residues. V lost 8 bases and J lost 4; bases outside the gene matches: 5. The germline CDR1 and CDR2 sequences are MDHEN and SYDVKM. DNA for the CDR3: TGTGCCAGCCGGGACAGGGCTTTCTATGGCTACACCTTC. Translated: CASRDRAFYGYTF.

Ten or more counts support this clonotype. The CDR3 bases are TGCAGCGTTCACCAAATGGGCAGCCAGACTGAAGCTTTCTTT. Translated: CSVHQMGSQTEAFF. The chain recombines TRBV29-1 with TRBJ1-1; D not resolved. There are 14 residues in the CDR3. V lost 5 bases and J 5 bases, leaving 18 bases between the germline ends. Germline values: CDR1 SQVTM, CDR2 ANQGSEA.

The V gene is TRBV6-1, the J gene TRBJ2-5, with 7 bases identical to TRBD2. Per germline, CDR1 MNHNS and CDR2 SASEGT. The CDR3 contains 19 residues. Trimming took 3 bases from V and 5 from J; bases not matched to a gene: 21. The CDR3 DNA reads TGTGCCAGCAGTGACGCCCCGGGGCGAACGGGAGGCGGCGGGGAGACCCAGTACTTC. Amino acid sequence: CASSDAPGRTGGGGETQYF.

This clonotype was picked up many times. This chain joins TRBV12-3 or TRBV12-4 and TRBJ2-3, with a tentative D call TRBD1 (8 bases). V lost 7 bases, J lost 6 bases, and 20 bases lay in between. The CDR3 has 15 residues. The CDR3 DNA is TGTGCCAGCACCCCCAGACAGGGGAGGGTGGATACGCAGTATTTT. It encodes CASTPRQGRVDTQYF.

In its sample, this clonotype was seen many times. The CDR3 DNA reads as TGTGCCAGCAGTTTAGGTCTCTCTGGAAACACCATATATTTT. Residues: CASSLGLSGNTIYF. The rearrangement uses TRBV28 and TRBJ1-3; D gene uncertain. The length of the CDR3 is 14 residues. Germline CDR1 MDHEN, CDR2 SYDVKM. V was shortened by 2 bases and J by 0 bases, with 5 bases between the two germline ends.

This clonotype was seen many times. The chain uses TRBV11-3 and TRBJ2-1; 10 bases fit TRBD1. Germline assignment: CDR1 SGHNT and CDR2 YENEEA. This CDR3 spans 20 amino acids. The V gene end was trimmed by 1 base and the J gene end by 2 bases; junction bases not matched to a gene: 14. In DNA, the CDR3 is TGTGCCAGCAGCTTAGCCGGGACAGGGGTTCGTGACGTGACCTACAATGAGCAGTTCTTC. Protein product: CASSLAGTGVRDVTYNEQFF.

CDR3: CASSERDSELDTQYF. Written as DNA, the CDR3 is TGTGCCAGCAGTGAACGGGACAGCGAATTAGATACGCAGTATTTT. The chain combines TRBV27 with TRBJ2-3; the match to TRBD1 covers 7 bases. The trim removed 5 bases at V and 5 bases at J, leaving 10 bases unmatched. CDR1 is MNHEY and CDR2 is SMNVEV in the germline V gene (reference sequence). This CDR3 is 15 amino acids long.

The chain combines TRBV9 with TRBJ1-2, with D hard to call. Germline-derived CDR1 and CDR2 are SGDLS and YYNGEE. V was cut by 0 bases and J by 4 bases, with 7 bases left in between. The CDR3 runs to 13 residues. The CDR3: CASSVVHGYGYTF. DNA of the CDR3: TGTGCCAGCAGCGTAGTACACGGCTATGGCTACACCTTC.

This clonotype was observed at least ten times. The rearrangement joins TRBV11-2 to TRBJ2-7, with unresolved D. CDR1 and CDR2 from the germline V gene are SGHAT and FQNNGV. The CDR3 has 13 residues. Trimming took off 0 bases at V and 7 bases at J, with 10 bases between the two ends. CDR3 bases: TGTGCCAGCAGCTTAGATAACAGTGGAGAGCAGTACTTC. Translation gives CASSLDNSGEQYF. Variable domain in full (rest from reference TRBV11-2 and TRBJ2-7): EAGVAQSPRYKIIEKRQSVAFWCNPISGHATLYWYQQILGQGPKLLIQFQNNGVVDDSQLPKDRFSAERLKGVDSTLKIQPAKLEDSAVYLCASSLDNSGEQYFGPGTRLTVT.

The chain couples TRBV28 to TRBJ1-2; D is possibly TRBD1 (6 bases). The CDR3 length is 14 residues. Germline lookup yields CDR1 MDHEN and CDR2 SYDVKM. Trimming took 4 bases from V and 8 from J, leaving 17 bases between them. Written as DNA, the CDR3 is TGTGCCAGCAGTTGGCAGGGGAGAAGGGAAGGCTACACCTTC. Its translation: CASSWQGRREGYTF.

This clonotype occurred many times. In nucleotides, the CDR3 is TGTGCCAGCAGTTTAGTAGGGGCCCACGGGGAGCTGTTTTTT. It yields the protein CASSLVGAHGELFF. The chain uses TRBV12-3 or TRBV12-4 and TRBJ2-2; possible D gene TRBD1, 5 bases. With 1 base removed from V and 7 bases from J, the gap between germline ends came to 10 bases. The CDR3 extends over 14 amino acids.

The rearrangement links TRBV25-1 to TRBJ2-1; D possibly corresponds to TRBD2 (5 bases). In germline, CDR1 is MGHDK, CDR2 SYGVNS. The CDR3 consists of 15 residues. Trimming cost V 2 bases and J 0 bases, with 8 bases left between them. The CDR3 nucleotides are TGTGCCAGCAGTGAAACTAGTAGCTCCTACAATGAGCAGTTCTTC. Its protein is CASSETSSSYNEQFF.

This clonotype occurred many times. This chain links TRBV11-1 with TRBJ2-4, with 9 nucleotides matching TRBD1. Germline trimming cut 5 bases from V and 0 bases from J; bases unmatched to any gene: 8. This CDR3 region has 17 residues. Germline CDR1 and CDR2: SGHAT and FQDESV (reference sequence). The CDR3, as DNA: TGTGCCAGCAGCAAAGGAGGGGACAGGGAAGCCAAAAACATTCAGTACTTC. Translating it yields CASSKGGDREAKNIQYF. The variable domain in full, with the rest retrieved from reference TRBV11-1 and TRBJ2-4, is EAEVAQSPRYKITEKSQAVAFWCDPISGHATLYWYRQILGQGPELLVQFQDESVVDDSQLPKDRFSAERLKGVDSTLKIQPAELGDSAMYLCASSKGGDREAKNIQYFGAGTRLSVL.

This clonotype was seen at least ten times. V and J are TRBV7-3 and TRBJ1-1; weak D call: TRBD1 (5 bases). Between the trimmed V and J ends, which lost 8 bases and 0 bases, there was a span of 16 bases. The CDR3 totals 15 residues. Per germline, CDR1 SGHTA and CDR2 FQGTGA. The CDR3 is CASGKGRRMNTEAFF. The CDR3 bases are TGTGCCAGCGGGAAGGGGAGGAGGATGAACACTGAAGCTTTCTTT.

This clonotype appeared many times. The V and J genes are TRBV7-8 and TRBJ2-2; 7 bases are a match to TRBD1. The germline gives CDR1 SGHVS, CDR2 FQNEAQ. The CDR3 is 14 amino acids. Trimming removed 6 bases from V and 5 bases from J; junction bases left unmatched: 6. The CDR3 here is CASRSTGETGELFF. The CDR3 DNA reads as TGTGCCAGCAGATCCACAGGGGAAACCGGGGAGCTGTTTTTT.

This clonotype was observed at least ten times. This chain's CDR3 is CATSAKAGGNQPQHF. DNA of the CDR3: TGTGCCACCAGTGCTAAGGCGGGGGGCAATCAGCCCCAGCATTTT. This chain connects TRBV24-1 to TRBJ1-5, with a weak D call TRBD1 (5 bases). Germline-derived CDR1 and CDR2 are KGHDR and SFDVKD. This CDR3 spans 15 amino acids. Trimming took off 5 bases at V and 2 bases at J, with 12 bases between the two ends.

This clonotype was seen ten or more times. The chain is built from TRBV5-4 and TRBJ2-5; TRBD2 agrees at 9 bases. The germline gives CDR1 SGHNT, CDR2 YYREEE (reference sequence). This CDR3 is 18 amino acids long. V lost 0 bases to trimming and J lost 5 bases; unmatched junction nucleotides: 14. CDR3 residues: CASSLDSLAGPRWETQYF. The DNA for the CDR3 is TGTGCCAGCAGCTTGGATAGTCTAGCGGGACCTCGATGGGAGACCCAGTACTTC.

This clonotype was recorded many times. The CDR3 reads CASSPDYRGTDTQYF. The CDR3 DNA reads TGTGCCAGCTCACCAGACTACAGGGGCACAGATACGCAGTATTTT. The chain has TRBV18 and TRBJ2-3; D possibly corresponds to TRBD1 (6 bases). The length of the CDR3 is 15 residues. CDR1 is KGHSH, CDR2 LQKENI, per germline. V lost 2 bases and J 1 base, leaving 10 bases between the germline ends.

The rearrangement links TRBV6-1 to TRBJ2-7; 8 bases line up with TRBD1. The CDR3 totals 14 residues. V dropped 5 bases and J dropped 5; count of bases not matched to a gene: 8. Germline V CDR1 and CDR2: MNHNS, SASEGT. The CDR3 region is CASSRLRTGNEQYF. For the CDR3, the DNA is TGTGCCAGCAGTCGACTACGGACAGGGAACGAGCAGTACTTC.

At least ten counts were recorded for this clonotype. The chain employs TRBV6-2 or TRBV6-3 and TRBJ2-7, with 11 bases identical to TRBD1. Germline trimming cut 4 bases from V and 4 bases from J; bases unmatched to any gene: 6. CDR3 length equals 15 residues. Per the germline V gene, CDR1 is MNHEY and CDR2 is SVGEGT. CDR3 residues: CASSFGTGGTYEQYF. The CDR3 DNA sequence: TGTGCCAGCAGTTTCGGGACAGGGGGGACGTACGAGCAGTACTTC.

This clonotype was found many times. This rearrangement joins TRBV28 to TRBJ1-6; D is unresolved. Per germline, CDR1 MDHEN and CDR2 SYDVKM. The CDR3 is made up of 15 amino acids. V lost 5 bases, J lost 4 bases, and 12 bases lay in between. CDR3 bases: TGTGCCAGCAGTGGACTCGGGATTTATAATTCACCCCTCCACTTT. Translating it yields CASSGLGIYNSPLHF. Combining the CDR3 with reference TRBV28 and TRBJ1-6 gives the whole variable domain DVKVTQSSRYLVKRTGEKVFLECVQDMDHENMFWYRQDPGLGLRLIYFSYDVKMKEKGDIPEGYSVSREKKERFSLILESASTNQTSMYLCASSGLGIYNSPLHFGNGTRLTVT.

This clonotype was seen ten or more times. V gene TRBV5-1 combines with J gene TRBJ2-5; D gene unclear. With 5 bases removed from V and 1 base from J, the gap between germline ends came to 9 bases. CDR1 is SGHRS and CDR2 is YFSETQ in the germline V gene. The CDR3 runs to 13 residues. In DNA form, the CDR3 reads TGCGCCAGCAGACGTACACCCCAAGAGACCCAGTACTTC. This sequence encodes CASRRTPQETQYF.